The 4 T cell receptor beta chains listed next were all sequenced from one sample in a study of cytomegalovirus exposure and HLA in healthy donors. The primer mix had 60 Vbeta and 13 Jbeta primers. Clones were read by immunoSEQ multiplex PCR, and TCRdb kept only the in-frame ones, dropping some. The data contain roughly 150,000 clones, 73% of them singletons. Sequenced material: PBMCs. Receptors were obtained from a woman between 18 and 29 years old in good health and CMV-seropositive.

This chain uses TRBV5-8 with TRBJ1-6; D is undetermined. Trimming removed 0 bases at V and 9 bases at J, with 7 bases between. The CDR3 consists of 13 residues. Germline lookup yields CDR1 SGHTS and CDR2 YDEGEE. CDR3 sequence reads: CASSLEWASPLHF. In DNA, the CDR3 is TGTGCCAGCAGCTTGGAGTGGGCTTCACCCCTCCACTTT.

V is TRBV19 and J is TRBJ2-7, with D tentatively TRBD2 (5 bases). Trimming shortened V by 5 bases and J by 0 bases, and 8 bases separated the two germline ends. Germline CDR1 LNHDA, CDR2 SQIVND (reference sequence). CDR3 length equals 13 residues. The CDR3 is CASSARGSYEQYF. Written as DNA, the CDR3 is TGTGCCAGTAGTGCCCGGGGCTCCTACGAGCAGTACTTC.

This sequence joins TRBV7-3 and TRBJ2-1, with D unclear. Germline V gene sequence: CDR1 SGHTA, CDR2 FQGTGA. This CDR3 region has 16 residues. Trimming shortened V by 5 bases and J by 8 bases, and 22 bases separated the two germline ends. This CDR3 reads CASSQKGERSFYEQFF. DNA of the CDR3: TGTGCCAGCAGCCAAAAAGGAGAGCGCTCATTCTATGAGCAGTTCTTC.

The V gene is TRBV27, the J gene TRBJ2-3, with TRBD2 as a possible D gene (6 bases). This CDR3 contains 14 residues. Germline lookup yields CDR1 MNHEY and CDR2 SMNVEV (reference sequence). V lost 5 bases and J lost 6, with 15 bases in between. CDR3 DNA: TGTGCCAGCAGTACCTTGGGGGGTCCGGATACGCAGTATTTT. It codes for CASSTLGGPDTQYF.